Below, 24 T cell receptor beta chains from the same sample are listed, as sequenced in a study of blood T cells in healthy people across ages. The use of a sample-barcoded 5' primer and a J-beta primer mix characterized a second PCR of roughly 6 to 11 cycles. In TCRdb, the 5' RACE reads were re-called with MiXCR into one record per CDR3 protein. The table includes around 870,000 distinct CDR3 sequences, about 30% detected once. Source material: blood. The receptors were gathered from a woman of 80 years or more in good health.

The V call is TRBV7-9, the J call TRBJ1-5; D ambiguous. V was clipped by 6 bases and J by 0 bases, with 15 bases between them. The CDR3 spans 16 residues. Germline values: CDR1 SEHNR, CDR2 FQNEAQ (reference sequence). CDR3: CASSPIIPYSNQPQHF. Here the CDR3 DNA reads TGTGCCAGCAGTCCGATAATTCCCTATAGCAATCAGCCCCAGCATTTT.

The J gene is TRBJ2-1, the V gene TRBV20-1; no firm D call. The length of the CDR3 is 13 residues. Germline CDR1 DFQATT, CDR2 SNEGSKA (reference sequence). The V end was cut by 0 bases, the J end by 7 bases, with 10 bases between. As DNA, the CDR3 is TGCAGTGCTAGAGATAGGCTTCCAAATGAGCAGTTCTTC. Its protein product is CSARDRLPNEQFF.

The chain carries TRBV9 and TRBJ1-3; no definite D call. V was clipped by 6 bases and J by 0 bases, with 10 bases between them. The CDR3 length is 14 residues. The germline V gene encodes CDR1 SGDLS and CDR2 YYNGEE. CDR3 coding DNA: TGTGCCAGCAACGACCGGAGCTCTGGAAACACCATATATTTT. Translating gives CASNDRSSGNTIYF.

This clonotype was observed at least ten times. The chain links TRBV4-3 to TRBJ1-5; the D is unclear. The V end lost 4 bases, the J end lost 2 bases, and 12 bases lay between the germline ends. The CDR3 loop spans 15 amino acids. CDR1 and CDR2 (germline): LGHNA, YSLEER. The CDR3 loop is CASSLSREGNQPQHF. CDR3 bases: TGCGCCAGCAGCCTAAGCCGGGAGGGCAATCAGCCCCAGCATTTT.

A remark on this clonotype: Possible read error: a much larger clone is one base away. DNA for the CDR3: TGTGCCAGCAGCGTACAGGGGGCGCATACTGCAGATACGCAGTATTTT. Its protein product is CASSVQGAHTADTQYF. The chain uses TRBV9 and TRBJ2-3; TRBD1 agrees at 8 bases. This CDR3 contains 16 residues. CDR1 is SGDLS, CDR2 YYNGEE, per germline. V shed 1 base, J shed 4 bases, and the junction held 8 bases outside the gene matches.

A note on this clonotype: This may stem from a read error, because a much larger clone lies one nucleotide away. This chain connects TRBV11-1 to TRBJ2-5; D is perhaps TRBD2 (5 bases). Near its end, the DNA agrees better with TRBJ2-7, so the J call may be wrong. CDR1 and CDR2 from the germline V gene are SGHAT and FQDESV (reference sequence). The length of the CDR3 is 14 residues. CDR3: CAKTTGIDAYEQYF. The CDR3 DNA is TGTGCTAAGACGACCGGGATCGACGCTTACGAGCAGTACTTC.

This clonotype was seen ten or more times. This chain links TRBV11-3 with TRBJ2-1, with D tentatively TRBD1 or TRBD2 (5 bases each). From germline, CDR1 is SGHNT and CDR2 YENEEA. V dropped 8 bases and J dropped 8 bases, with 19 bases sitting between them. The CDR3 contains 14 residues. The CDR3 DNA is TGTGCCAGCCTGCCCGGGGCCGGGGTGGATGAGCAGTTCTTC. Its protein product is CASLPGAGVDEQFF. Variable domain in full (rest from reference TRBV11-3 and TRBJ2-1): EAGVVQSPRYKIIEKKQPVAFWCNPISGHNTLYWYLQNLGQGPELLIRYENEEAVDDSQLPKDRFSAERLKGVDSTLKIQPAELGDSAVYLCASLPGAGVDEQFFGPGTRLTVL.

In this sample, this clonotype turned up many times. V usage is TRBV7-2 and J usage is TRBJ1-6; D gene uncertain. The CDR3 runs 14 residues. CDR1 SGHTA and CDR2 FQGNSA come from the germline V gene. Trimming left V 0 bases short and J 7 bases short, with 7 bases between. The CDR3 here is CASSLARQNSPLHF. DNA of the CDR3: TGTGCCAGCAGCTTAGCCAGACAAAATTCACCCCTCCACTTT.

A remark on this clonotype: Just one base apart from a much larger clone, this may be a read error. The rearrangement joins TRBV13 to TRBJ1-6; 9 positions match TRBD1. There are 15 residues in the CDR3. Germline-derived CDR1 and CDR2 are PRHDT and FYEKMQ (reference sequence). The CDR3 DNA follows: TGTGCCAGCAGACGACAGGGGGTCGATAATTCACCCCCCCACTTT. This sequence encodes CASRRQGVDNSPPHF.

This clonotype occurred many times. The chain has TRBV20-1 and TRBJ1-2; perhaps TRBD1 as D (6 bases). Trimming left V 8 bases short and J 6 bases short, with 22 bases between. Germline V CDR1 and CDR2: DFQATT, SNEGSKA (reference sequence). The CDR3 totals 14 residues. The CDR3 loop is CSPLVKTGTNGYTF. DNA of the CDR3: TGCAGTCCCCTGGTGAAAACAGGGACCAATGGCTACACCTTC.

This clonotype occurred a few times. The rearrangement joins TRBV12-3 or TRBV12-4 to TRBJ2-5, with D possibly being TRBD1 or TRBD2 (6 bases each). V gave up 5 bases and J gave up 11 bases, with 24 bases separating them. The CDR3 consists of 15 residues. CDR3 DNA sequence: TGTGCCAGCAGTGATCGGGGGCCCTCCTACAATGAGCAGTACTTC. This codes for CASSDRGPSYNEQYF.

About this clonotype: A read error is possible here, since a much larger clone lies one base away. This chain links TRBV28 with TRBJ2-7; 9 bases align to TRBD2. CDR3 length: 13 amino acids. V was pared by 5 bases and J by 1 base, with 0 bases of the junction left unmatched. Germline CDR1 MDHEN, CDR2 SYDVKM. This CDR3 reads CASSTSGSYEQYF. As DNA, the CDR3 is TGTGCCAGCAGTACTAGCGGGTCCTACGAGCAGTACTTC.

On this clonotype: A junction end diverges from the germline sequence, so it may reflect a read error. This chain links TRBV20-1 with TRBJ2-4; the D is unclear. This CDR3 is 13 amino acids long. The germline gives CDR1 DFQATT, CDR2 SNEGSKA (reference sequence). The CDR3 bases are TGCAGTGCTAGTCCTGGAGTTAGTTTCATTCGGTACTTC. It translates to CSASPGVSFIRYF.

The chain couples TRBV24-1 to TRBJ2-3; D unresolved. The CDR3 totals 13 residues. V was cut by 5 bases and J by 6 bases, with 11 bases left in between. The germline gives CDR1 KGHDR, CDR2 SFDVKD. In DNA, the CDR3 is TGTGCCACCAGTGGAGAGTTTACGGATACGCAGTATTTT. Its translation: CATSGEFTDTQYF.

There are many counts of this clonotype. The chain is built from TRBV5-1 and TRBJ1-2, with unresolved D. The CDR3 is 13 residues long. The ends were cut back, 1 base at V and 2 bases at J, with 6 bases in the middle. Looked up from germline, CDR1 is SGHRS and CDR2 is YFSETQ. The CDR3 DNA is TGCGCCAGCAGCTTGCCACCCAACTATGGCTACACCTTC. Protein sequence: CASSLPPNYGYTF.

Many counts were recorded for this clonotype. This chain links TRBV28 with TRBJ2-7; D is unclear. The CDR3 covers 14 residues. Germline values: CDR1 MDHEN, CDR2 SYDVKM. V shed 6 bases and J shed 2 bases, with 14 bases lying between them. CDR3 sequence: CASSPDHRAYEQYF. The CDR3 nucleotides read TGTGCCAGCAGCCCTGACCATCGGGCCTACGAGCAGTACTTC.

This clonotype was observed at least ten times. V and J are TRBV12-3 or TRBV12-4 and TRBJ2-3; 9 nucleotides line up with TRBD1. V gave up 6 bases and J gave up 4 bases; unmatched junction bases: 11. This CDR3 spans 16 amino acids. The CDR3 DNA reads TGTGCCAGCAGCCCAATCGGACAGGGGTATCCAGATACGCAGTATTTT. Its translation is CASSPIGQGYPDTQYF.

This clonotype was recorded a few times. This chain links TRBV9 with TRBJ2-5, with D possibly TRBD2 on 5 matching bases. Germline values: CDR1 SGDLS, CDR2 YYNGEE. The V gene lost 4 bases and the J gene lost 5 bases, with 21 bases spanning the gap. The CDR3 runs to 16 residues. CDR3 in amino acids: CASSRRSGSGSETQYF. The DNA for the CDR3 is TGTGCCAGCAGCCGCCGTTCGGGGTCGGGGTCGGAGACCCAGTACTTC.

This clonotype was seen only a few times. The rearrangement joins TRBV19 to TRBJ1-1; D is undetermined. CDR1 LNHDA and CDR2 SQIVND come from the germline V gene (reference sequence). There are 15 residues in the CDR3. V was pared by 7 bases and J by 1 base, with 16 bases between. CDR3 amino acids: CASTYPGLSNTEAFF. CDR3 coding DNA: TGTGCCAGTACCTATCCGGGGTTGTCGAACACTGAAGCTTTCTTT.

This clonotype was detected ten times or more. The V gene is TRBV6-1, the J gene TRBJ2-1; weak D call: TRBD2 (6 bases). Between the trimmed V and J ends, which lost 3 bases and 7 bases, there was a span of 22 bases. CDR1 is MNHNS and CDR2 is SASEGT in the germline V gene. This CDR3 comprises 17 residues. DNA of the CDR3: TGTGCCAGCAGTGAGTACCGGCGTACTAGCCGGCTTAATGAGCAGTTCTTC. Its protein is CASSEYRRTSRLNEQFF.

The genes are TRBV11-3 and TRBJ2-1, with unresolved D. The length of the CDR3 is 15 residues. Germline V gives CDR1 SGHNT, CDR2 YENEEA. Trimming shortened V by 0 bases and J by 4 bases, and 10 bases separated the two germline ends. Written as DNA, the CDR3 is TGTGCCAGCAGCTTAGAGCGTACCGGGTACAATGAGCAGTTCTTC. It encodes CASSLERTGYNEQFF.

This clonotype has only a few counts. A much larger clone sits a single nucleotide away, making a read error possible. This chain uses TRBV29-1 with TRBJ2-7, with D perhaps TRBD1 or TRBD2 (6 bases each). Looked up from germline, CDR1 is SQVTM and CDR2 is ANQGSEA. The CDR3 runs 14 residues. Trimming stripped 0 bases from V and 6 bases from J, with 15 bases between. CDR3 amino acids: CSVEEFWGAGEQYF. DNA for the CDR3: TGCAGCGTTGAAGAGTTCTGGGGGGCAGGCGAGCAGTACTTC.

This clonotype was seen more than once but under ten times. A much more abundant neighbour one base away suggests this may be a read error. V and J are TRBV7-9 and TRBJ2-5; 11 nucleotides line up with TRBD2. CDR3 length equals 15 residues. Germline loops: CDR1 SEHNR, CDR2 FQNEAQ (reference sequence). The CDR3 here is CTSSARLAGKETQYF. The CDR3 nucleotides are TGTACCAGCAGCGCCAGACTAGCGGGGAAAGAGACCCAGTACTTC.

The CDR3 bases are TGTGCCAGCAGTTACTCACAGGGCGCGTACACTGAAGCTTTCTTT. It codes for CASSYSQGAYTEAFF. The rearrangement uses TRBV6-6 and TRBJ1-1; D may be TRBD1 (6 bases). CDR3 length equals 15 residues. Trimming stripped 0 bases from V and 3 bases from J, with 11 bases between. Germline assignment: CDR1 MNHNY and CDR2 SVGAGI (reference sequence).